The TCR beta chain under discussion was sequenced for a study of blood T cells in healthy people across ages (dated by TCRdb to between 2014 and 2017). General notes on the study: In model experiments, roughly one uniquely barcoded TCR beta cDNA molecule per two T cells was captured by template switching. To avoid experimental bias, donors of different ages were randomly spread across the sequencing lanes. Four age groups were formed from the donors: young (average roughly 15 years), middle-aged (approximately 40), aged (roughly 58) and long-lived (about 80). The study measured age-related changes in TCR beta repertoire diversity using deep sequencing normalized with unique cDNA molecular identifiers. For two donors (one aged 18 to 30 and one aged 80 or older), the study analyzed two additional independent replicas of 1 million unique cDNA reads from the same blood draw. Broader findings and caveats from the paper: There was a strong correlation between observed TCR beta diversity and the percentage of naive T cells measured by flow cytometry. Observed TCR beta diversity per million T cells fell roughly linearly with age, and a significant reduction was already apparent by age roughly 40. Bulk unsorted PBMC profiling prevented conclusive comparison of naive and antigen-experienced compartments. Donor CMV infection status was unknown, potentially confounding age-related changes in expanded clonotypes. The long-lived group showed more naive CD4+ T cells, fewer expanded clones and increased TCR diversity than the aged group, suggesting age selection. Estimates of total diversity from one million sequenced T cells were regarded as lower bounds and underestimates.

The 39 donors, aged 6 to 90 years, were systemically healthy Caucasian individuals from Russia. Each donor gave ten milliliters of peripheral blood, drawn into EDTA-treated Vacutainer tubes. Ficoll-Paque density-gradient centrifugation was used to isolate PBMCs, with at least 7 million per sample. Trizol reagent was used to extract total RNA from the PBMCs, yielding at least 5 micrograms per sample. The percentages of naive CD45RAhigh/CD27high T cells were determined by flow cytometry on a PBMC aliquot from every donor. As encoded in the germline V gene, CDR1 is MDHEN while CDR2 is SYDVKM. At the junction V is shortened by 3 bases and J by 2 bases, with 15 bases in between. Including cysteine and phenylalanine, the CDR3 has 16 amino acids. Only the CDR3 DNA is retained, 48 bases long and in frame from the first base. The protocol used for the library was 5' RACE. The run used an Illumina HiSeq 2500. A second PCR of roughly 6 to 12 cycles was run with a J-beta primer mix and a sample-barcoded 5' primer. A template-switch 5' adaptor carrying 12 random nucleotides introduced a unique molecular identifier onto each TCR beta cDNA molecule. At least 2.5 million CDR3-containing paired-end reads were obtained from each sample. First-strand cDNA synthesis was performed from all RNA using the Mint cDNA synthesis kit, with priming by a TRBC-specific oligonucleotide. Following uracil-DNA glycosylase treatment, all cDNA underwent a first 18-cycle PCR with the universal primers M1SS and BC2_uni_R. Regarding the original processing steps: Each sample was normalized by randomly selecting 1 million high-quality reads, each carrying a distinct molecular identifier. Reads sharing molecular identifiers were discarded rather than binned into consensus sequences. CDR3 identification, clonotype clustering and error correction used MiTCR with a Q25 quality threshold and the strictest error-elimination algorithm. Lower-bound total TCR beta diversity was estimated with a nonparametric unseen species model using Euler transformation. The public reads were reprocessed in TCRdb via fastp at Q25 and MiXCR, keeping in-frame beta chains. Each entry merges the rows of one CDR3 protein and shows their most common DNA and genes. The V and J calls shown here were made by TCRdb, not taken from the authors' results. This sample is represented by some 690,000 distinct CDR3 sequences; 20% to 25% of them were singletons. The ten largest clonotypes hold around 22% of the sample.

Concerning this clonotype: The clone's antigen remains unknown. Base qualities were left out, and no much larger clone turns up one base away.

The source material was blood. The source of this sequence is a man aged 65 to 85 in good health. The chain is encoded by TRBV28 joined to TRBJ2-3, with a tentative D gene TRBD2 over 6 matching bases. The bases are TGTGCCAGCAGTTTCATAGGTCGGGGGACCACAGATACGCAGTATTTT. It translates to CASSFIGRGTTDTQYF.